This TCR beta chain was recorded in a study of CD8 T cells in ankylosing spondylitis. TCRdb processed the 5' RACE reads anew with MiXCR; each CDR3 protein has one entry. Altogether some 140,000 distinct CDR3 sequences are present, about an eighth being singletons, with the ten largest covering over 4%. Germline lookup yields CDR1 SGHRS and CDR2 YFSETQ. The J segment lost 4 bases and the V segment lost 1 base, leaving 3 bases of the junction unmatched. The CDR3 spans 15 residues. At least ten counts were recorded for this clonotype. The chain joins TRBV5-1 to TRBJ1-5, with TRBD1 matching over 9 bases. Sequenced material: blood, either unsorted or a sorted T cell fraction (not recorded which). The receptor was derived from a female donor with ankylosing spondylitis or in good health (not recorded which). The CDR3 sequence: CASSLTGGRNQPQHF. The CDR3 nucleotides read TGCGCCAGCAGCTTGACAGGGGGCAGAAATCAGCCCCAGCATTTT.